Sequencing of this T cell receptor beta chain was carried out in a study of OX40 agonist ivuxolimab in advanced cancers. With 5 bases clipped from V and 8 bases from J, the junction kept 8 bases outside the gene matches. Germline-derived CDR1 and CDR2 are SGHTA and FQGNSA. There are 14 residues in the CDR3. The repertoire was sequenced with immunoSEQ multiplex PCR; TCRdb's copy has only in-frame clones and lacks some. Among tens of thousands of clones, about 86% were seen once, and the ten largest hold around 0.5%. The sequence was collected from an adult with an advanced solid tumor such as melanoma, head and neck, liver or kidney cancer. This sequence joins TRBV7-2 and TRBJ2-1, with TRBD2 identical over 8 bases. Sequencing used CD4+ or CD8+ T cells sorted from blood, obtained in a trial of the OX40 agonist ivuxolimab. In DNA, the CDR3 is TGTGCCAGCAGCCCCACGGGAGGGCGCGATGAGCAGTTCTTC. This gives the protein CASSPTGGRDEQFF. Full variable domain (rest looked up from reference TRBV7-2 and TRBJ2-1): GAGVSQSPSNKVTEKGKDVELRCDPISGHTALYWYRQSLGQGLEFLIYFQGNSAPDKSGLPSDRFSAERTGGSVSTLTIQRTQQEDSAVYLCASSPTGGRDEQFFGPGTRLTVL.